This T cell receptor beta chain was recovered during a study of blood T cell repertoires in COVID-19. The assay was immunoSEQ multiplex PCR, and TCRdb's table has in-frame clones only and misses some. The sample lists approximately 250,000 clones, roughly 83% occurring once. Sequenced material: peripheral blood. The receptor comes from a woman aged 45-60 years with acute or convalescent COVID-19.

Here the CDR3 DNA reads TGTGCCAGCAGCTTTAGCGGGAGGGTGTACAATGAGCAGTTCTTC. Protein product: CASSFSGRVYNEQFF. V and J are TRBV5-6 and TRBJ2-1; 11 bases map to TRBD2. The CDR3 has 15 amino acids. From germline, CDR1 is SGHDT and CDR2 YYEEEE. Trimming cost V 2 bases and J 4 bases; bases outside gene matches: 2.